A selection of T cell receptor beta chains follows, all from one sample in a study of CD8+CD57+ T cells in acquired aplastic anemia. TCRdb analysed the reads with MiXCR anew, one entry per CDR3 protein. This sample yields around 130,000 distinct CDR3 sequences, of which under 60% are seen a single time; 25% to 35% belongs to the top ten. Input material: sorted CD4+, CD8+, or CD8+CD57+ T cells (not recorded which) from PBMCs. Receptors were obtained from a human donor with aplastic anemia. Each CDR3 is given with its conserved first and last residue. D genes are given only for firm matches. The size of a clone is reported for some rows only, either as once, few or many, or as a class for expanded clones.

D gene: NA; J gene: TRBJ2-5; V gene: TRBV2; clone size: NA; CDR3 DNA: TGTGCCAGCAGCAAAAAAGAGACCCAGTACTTC; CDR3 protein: CASSKKETQYF
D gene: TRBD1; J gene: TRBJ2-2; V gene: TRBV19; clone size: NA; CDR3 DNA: TGTGCCAGTAGTAAACCGGGACAGGGGGCCGGGGAGCTGTTTTTT; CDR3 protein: CASSKPGQGAGELFF
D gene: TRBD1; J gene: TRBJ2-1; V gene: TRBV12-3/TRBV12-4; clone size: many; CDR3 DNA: TGTGCCAGCAGACAGGGGTGGTACAATGAGCAGTTCTTC; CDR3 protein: CASRQGWYNEQFF
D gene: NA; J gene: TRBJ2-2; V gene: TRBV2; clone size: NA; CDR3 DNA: TGTGCCGGCAGTTGGGGGAACACCGGGGAGCTGTTTTTT; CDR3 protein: CAGSWGNTGELFF
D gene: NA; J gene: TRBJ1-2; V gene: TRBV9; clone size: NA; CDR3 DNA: TGTGCCAGTACCGAAACTAACTATGGCTACACCTTC; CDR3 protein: CASTETNYGYTF
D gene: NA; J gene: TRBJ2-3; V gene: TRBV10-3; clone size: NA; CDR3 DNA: TGTGCCATCAGTGAGAACAGGGAAGGTGGTACGCAGTATTTT; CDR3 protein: CAISENREGGTQYF
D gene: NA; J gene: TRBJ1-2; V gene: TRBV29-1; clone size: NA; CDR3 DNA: TGCAGCGTTGGCTGGGGGGCAGGGGCATATGGCTACACCTTC; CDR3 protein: CSVGWGAGAYGYTF
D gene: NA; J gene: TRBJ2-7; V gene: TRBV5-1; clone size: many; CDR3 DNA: TGCGCCAGCAGCTTTGAGGGTAGCTCCTACGAGCAGTACTTC; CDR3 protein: CASSFEGSSYEQYF
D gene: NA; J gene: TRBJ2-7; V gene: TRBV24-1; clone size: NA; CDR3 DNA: TGTGCCACCAGTGAAGGGGCTTTGAGCTCCTACGAGCAGTACTTC; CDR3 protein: CATSEGALSSYEQYF
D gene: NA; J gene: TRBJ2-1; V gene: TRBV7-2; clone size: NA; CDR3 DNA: TGTGCCAGACGGGGCTACAATGAGCAGTTCTTC; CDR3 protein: CARRGYNEQFF
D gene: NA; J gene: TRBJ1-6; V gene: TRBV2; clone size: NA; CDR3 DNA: TGTGCCAGCAGTGAGGACAGCCGCTATAATTCACCCCTCCACTTT; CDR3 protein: CASSEDSRYNSPLHF
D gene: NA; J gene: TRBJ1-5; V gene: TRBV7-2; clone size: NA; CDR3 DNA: TGTGCCAGCAGCTCAATCAACCCGAATCAGCCCCAGCATTTT; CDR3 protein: CASSSINPNQPQHF
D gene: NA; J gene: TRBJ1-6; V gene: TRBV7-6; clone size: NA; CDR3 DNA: TGTGCCAGCAGCTTAGCGGGTTCACCCCTCCACTTT; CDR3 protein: CASSLAGSPLHF
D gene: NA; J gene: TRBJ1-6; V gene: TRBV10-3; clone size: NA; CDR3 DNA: TGTGCCATCAGTGAGTCTATGCGGCGTAATTCACCCCTCCACTTT; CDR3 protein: CAISESMRRNSPLHF
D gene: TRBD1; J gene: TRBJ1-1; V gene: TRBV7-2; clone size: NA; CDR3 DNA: TGTGCCAGCAGCTTAGCGACAGGGGGAACGAACACTGAAGCTTTCTTT; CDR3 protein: CASSLATGGTNTEAFF
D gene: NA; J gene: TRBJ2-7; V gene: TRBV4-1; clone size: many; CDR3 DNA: TGCGCCAGCAGCCACAGAGGGGACTCCTACGAGCAGTACTTC; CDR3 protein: CASSHRGDSYEQYF
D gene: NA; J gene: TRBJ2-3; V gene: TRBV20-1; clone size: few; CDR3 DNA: TGCAGTACCCGAGGGAGCGGCACAGATACGCAGTATTTT; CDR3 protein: CSTRGSGTDTQYF
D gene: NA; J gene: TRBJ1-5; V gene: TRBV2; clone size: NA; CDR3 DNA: TGTGCCAGCATAGGAGGGACGGGCGGCAATCAGCCCCAGCATTTT; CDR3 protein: CASIGGTGGNQPQHF
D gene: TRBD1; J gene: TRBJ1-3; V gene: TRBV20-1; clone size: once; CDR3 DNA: TGCAGTGCTACCAGGGACAGGGGAAACACCATATATTTC; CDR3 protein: CSATRDRGNTIYF
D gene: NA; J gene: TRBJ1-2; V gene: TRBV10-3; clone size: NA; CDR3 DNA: TGTGCCATCAGTGAATGGCGGGAGGGCTACACCTTC; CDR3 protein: CAISEWREGYTF
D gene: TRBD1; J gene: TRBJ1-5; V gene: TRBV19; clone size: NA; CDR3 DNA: TGTGCCAGTAACCCGACAGGGGGAGGCGATCAGCCCCAGCATTTT; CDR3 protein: CASNPTGGGDQPQHF
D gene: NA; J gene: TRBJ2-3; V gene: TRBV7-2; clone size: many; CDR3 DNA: TGTGCCAGCAGCACGACTTCTAGCACAGATACGCAGTATTTT; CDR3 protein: CASSTTSSTDTQYF
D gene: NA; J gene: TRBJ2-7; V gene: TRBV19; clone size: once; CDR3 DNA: TGTGCCAGTAGTAATGGCGGGACGATCTACGAGCAGTACTTC; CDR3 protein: CASSNGGTIYEQYF
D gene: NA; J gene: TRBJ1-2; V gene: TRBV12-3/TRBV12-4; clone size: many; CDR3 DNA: TGTGCCAGCAGTTTAGGAACGGACAGAGAATCTGGCTACACCTTC; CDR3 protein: CASSLGTDRESGYTF
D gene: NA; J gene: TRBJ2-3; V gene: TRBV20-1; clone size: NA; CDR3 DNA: TGCAGTGCTAGGATAGGCACAGATACGCAGTATTTT; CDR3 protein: CSARIGTDTQYF
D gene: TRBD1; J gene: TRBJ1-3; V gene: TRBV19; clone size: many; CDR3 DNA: TGTGCCAGTAGTTCCGGGACAGGGAGTATTGCTGGAAACACCATATATTTT; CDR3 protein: CASSSGTGSIAGNTIYF
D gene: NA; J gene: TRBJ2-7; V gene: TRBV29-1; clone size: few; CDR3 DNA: TGCAGCGTTGAATCCGGGGGGCGAGGGACCTACGAGCAGTACTTC; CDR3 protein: CSVESGGRGTYEQYF
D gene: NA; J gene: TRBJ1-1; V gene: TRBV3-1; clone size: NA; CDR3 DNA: TGTGCCAGCAGCCAAGGATCAGGGAGCACTGAAGCTTTCTTT; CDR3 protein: CASSQGSGSTEAFF
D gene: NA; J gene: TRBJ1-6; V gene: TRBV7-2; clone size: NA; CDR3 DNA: TGTGCCAGCAGCTTAATACAGAATTCACCCCTCCACTTT; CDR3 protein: CASSLIQNSPLHF
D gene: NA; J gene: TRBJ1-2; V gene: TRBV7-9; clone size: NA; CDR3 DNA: TGTGCCAGCACTCTAGGGACGGGGCGAACTCATGGCTACACCTTC; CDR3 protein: CASTLGTGRTHGYTF
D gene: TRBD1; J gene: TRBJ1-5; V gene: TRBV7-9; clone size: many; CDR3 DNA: TGTGCCAGCAGCTTTGGACAGGGTGTGCAGCCCCAGCATTTT; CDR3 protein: CASSFGQGVQPQHF
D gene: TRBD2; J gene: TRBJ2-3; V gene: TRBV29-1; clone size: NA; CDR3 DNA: TGCAGCGCTTCCGGGACTAGCGGGACTAGCACAGATACGCGGTATTTT; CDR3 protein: CSASGTSGTSTDTRYF
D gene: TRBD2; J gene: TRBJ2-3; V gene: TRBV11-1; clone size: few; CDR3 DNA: TGTGCCAGCAGCTTAGGTGGACTAGCGGGAAAAACTAGCACAGATACGCAGTATTTT; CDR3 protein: CASSLGGLAGKTSTDTQYF
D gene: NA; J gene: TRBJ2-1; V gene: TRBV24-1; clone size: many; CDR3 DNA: TGTGCCACCACTCCTGGGCTCGGCGGCTATGAGCAGTTCTTC; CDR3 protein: CATTPGLGGYEQFF
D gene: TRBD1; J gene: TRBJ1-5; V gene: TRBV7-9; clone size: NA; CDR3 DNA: TGTGCCAGCAGCCGGCCGGGACAGGGGGCCTCGAGCGATCAGCCCCAGCATTTT; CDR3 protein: CASSRPGQGASSDQPQHF
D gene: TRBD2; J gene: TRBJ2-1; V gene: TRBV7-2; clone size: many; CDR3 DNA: TGTGCCAGCAGCCCGGCGGCTAGCGGGGGGAATGAGCAGTTCTTC; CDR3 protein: CASSPAASGGNEQFF
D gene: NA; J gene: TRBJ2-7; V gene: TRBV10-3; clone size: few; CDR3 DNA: TGTGCCATCAGTGAGTCTGCCCTCTACGAGCAGTACTTC; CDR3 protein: CAISESALYEQYF
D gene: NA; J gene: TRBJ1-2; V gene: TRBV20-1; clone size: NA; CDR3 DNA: TGCAGTGCTAGAGGGGGTGCCCATGGCTACACCTTC; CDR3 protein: CSARGGAHGYTF
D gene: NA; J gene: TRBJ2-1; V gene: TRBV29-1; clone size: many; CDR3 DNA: TGCAGCGTTGAAGATCGCAGGGACCCCTACAATGAGCAGTTCTTC; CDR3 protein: CSVEDRRDPYNEQFF
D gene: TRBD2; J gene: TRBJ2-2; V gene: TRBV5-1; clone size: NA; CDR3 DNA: TGCGCCAGCAGCTCAATGGGAGGGGCCCACACCGGGGAGCTGTTTTTT; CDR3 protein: CASSSMGGAHTGELFF
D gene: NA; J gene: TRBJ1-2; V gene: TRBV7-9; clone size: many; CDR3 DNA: TGTGCCAGCAGCCCCCCGGGCGGGGACTATGGCTACACCTTC; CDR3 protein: CASSPPGGDYGYTF
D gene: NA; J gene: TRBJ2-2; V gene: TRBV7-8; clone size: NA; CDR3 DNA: TGTGCCAGCAGCCCCGACCCCGGGGAGCTGTTTTTT; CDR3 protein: CASSPDPGELFF
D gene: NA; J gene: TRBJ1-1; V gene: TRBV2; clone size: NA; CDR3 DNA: TGTGCCAGCACTCAGGGAAGTTTCGCTTTCTTT; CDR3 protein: CASTQGSFAFF
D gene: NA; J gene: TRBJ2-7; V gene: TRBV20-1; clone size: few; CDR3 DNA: TGCAGTGTCGGGACTCTATCTACCTACGAGCAGTACTTC; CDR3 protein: CSVGTLSTYEQYF
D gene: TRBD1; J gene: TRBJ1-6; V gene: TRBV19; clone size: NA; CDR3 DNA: TGTGCCACTCTGGGACAGGCTAATTCACCCCTCCACTTT; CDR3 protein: CATLGQANSPLHF
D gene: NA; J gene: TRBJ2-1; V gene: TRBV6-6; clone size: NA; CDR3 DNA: TGTGCCAGCAGTTACTCGACGGGGGCCGGTCAAAATGAGCAGTTCTTC; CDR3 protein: CASSYSTGAGQNEQFF
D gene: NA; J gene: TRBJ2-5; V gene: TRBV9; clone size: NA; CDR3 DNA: TGTGCCAGCAGGGTGGGTCCGTTACTAGAGACCCAGTACTTC; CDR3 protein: CASRVGPLLETQYF
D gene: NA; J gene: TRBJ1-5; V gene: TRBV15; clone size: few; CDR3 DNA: TGTGCCACCAGCAGAGCGGGGCAGGGATGGAATCAGCCCCAGCATTTT; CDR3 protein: CATSRAGQGWNQPQHF
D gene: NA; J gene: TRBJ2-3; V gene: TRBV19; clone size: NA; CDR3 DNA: TGTGCCAGTAGTATCTATCGTCCCACGGGGGCAGATACGCAGTATTTT; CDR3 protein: CASSIYRPTGADTQYF
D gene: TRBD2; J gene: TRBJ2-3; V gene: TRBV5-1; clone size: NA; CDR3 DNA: TGCGCCAGCAGCTTGTACGGGAGGGGGACAGATACGCAGTATTTT; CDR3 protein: CASSLYGRGTDTQYF
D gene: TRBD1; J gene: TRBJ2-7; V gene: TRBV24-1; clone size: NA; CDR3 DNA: TGTGCCACCAGCCGGGACAGGGACCCCTACGAGCAGTACTTC; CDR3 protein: CATSRDRDPYEQYF
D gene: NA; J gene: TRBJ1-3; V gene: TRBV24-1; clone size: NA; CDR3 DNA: TGTGCCACCAGTTCCCGGGGGCTATCTGGAAACACCATATACTTT; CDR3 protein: CATSSRGLSGNTIYF
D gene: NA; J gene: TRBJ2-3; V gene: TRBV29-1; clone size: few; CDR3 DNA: TGCAGCGTTGAAGCCCTAGCGAGACGCACAGATACGCAGTATTTT; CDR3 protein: CSVEALARRTDTQYF
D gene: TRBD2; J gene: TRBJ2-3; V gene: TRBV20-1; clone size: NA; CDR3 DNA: TGCAGTGCTAGACGACTAGCGGGGTCCACAGATACGCAGTATTTT; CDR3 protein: CSARRLAGSTDTQYF
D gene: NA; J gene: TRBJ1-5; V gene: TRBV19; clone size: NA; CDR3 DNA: TGTGCCAGCCGCCGGGCTATTAGCAATCAGCCCCAGCATTTT; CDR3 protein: CASRRAISNQPQHF